This TCR beta chain was found in a study of Ad26.COV2.S vaccination and SARS-CoV-2 variants. Study-wide points: Vaccine and placebo recipients had comparable breadth of non-spike TCRs. Marked by substantial breadth, spike-specific CD8+ and CD4+ T cell responses were reportedly seen after vaccination. Assessments of TCR breadth and depth may have underestimated the total T cell responses.

Using immunoSEQ multiplex PCR, the repertoire was profiled, and TCRdb retains in-frame clones only, with some absent. The table lists over 450,000 clones, roughly nine tenths of them singletons. Of note for this clone: The antigen is undetermined.

This CDR3 is built from 10 residues. Trimming pared 5 bases from V and 8 bases from J, leaving 9 bases between. Germline-derived CDR1 and CDR2 are DFQATT and SNEGSKA (reference sequence). Treatment denoted: 19 received Ad26.COV2.S at low or high dose, single or two shots; several received placebo; per-sample allocation not given. On day 63 after the first injection, vaccine and placebo recipients gave samples. Adults aged 18-55 years in Boston included the donor. Sample: peripheral blood, taken in a trial of Ad26.COV2.S vaccine versus placebo. V usage is TRBV20-1 and J usage is TRBJ1-2; D remains ambiguous. The TCR comes from a person aged 18-65 years who received the Ad26.COV2.S COVID-19 vaccine or a placebo. In nucleotides, the CDR3 is TGCAGTGCTCCCGAGGCGGGCTACACCTTC. Translation gives CSAPEAGYTF.